What follows are 26 T cell receptor beta chains derived from one specimen sequenced in a study of T-cell memory formation after mild COVID-19. TCRdb ran MiXCR on the 5' RACE reads and lists one entry per CDR3 protein. The data show roughly 600,000 distinct CDR3 sequences, with about a sixth seen just once and 12% held by the top ten. Material for sequencing was PBMCs or a T cell subset sorted from them (not recorded which). The receptor source for this set is an adult woman who had mild COVID-19 (a few samples of this study predate the infection). Cell type and time point are not known.

This clonotype has only a few counts. The chain links TRBV20-1 to TRBJ2-3; TRBD2 matches 10 bases. Germline V gene sequence: CDR1 DFQATT, CDR2 SNEGSKA (reference sequence). The V and J ends lost 5 bases and 0 bases, in that order; junction bases with no gene match: 8. The CDR3 totals 16 residues. CDR3 bases: TGCAGTGCTGGCGGACTAGCGGCAGGTAGCACAGATACGCAGTATTTT. It specifies CSAGGLAAGSTDTQYF.

The chain uses TRBV7-9 and TRBJ2-7; no firm D call. The CDR3 covers 14 residues. Germline-derived CDR1 and CDR2 are SEHNR and FQNEAQ (reference sequence). The V end was cut by 1 base, the J end by 2 bases, with 9 bases between. The CDR3 is CASSLERLAYEQYF. CDR3 in DNA: TGTGCCAGCAGCTTAGAACGGCTAGCCTACGAGCAGTACTTC.

This clonotype was found a few times. V and J are TRBV29-1 and TRBJ2-7, with 8 bases matching TRBD1. V gave up 7 bases and J gave up 4 bases; unmatched junction bases: 9. The CDR3 is 13 amino acids. Germline V CDR1 and CDR2: SQVTM, ANQGSEA. CDR3 bases: TGCAGCGCCGGACAGGGTACGATTTACGAGCAGTACTTC. It translates to CSAGQGTIYEQYF.

This clonotype has just a few counts. The V gene is TRBV7-2, the J gene TRBJ1-6, with a weak D call TRBD1 (6 bases). With 5 bases removed from V and 6 bases from J, the gap between germline ends came to 14 bases. The CDR3 has 15 residues. Germline loops: CDR1 SGHTA, CDR2 FQGNSA. The CDR3 sequence: CASSLTQGTNSPLHF. The CDR3 DNA reads TGTGCCAGCAGCCTGACTCAGGGGACTAATTCACCCCTCCACTTT. Full variable domain (missing parts from reference TRBV7-2 and TRBJ1-6): GAGVSQSPSNKVTEKGKDVELRCDPISGHTALYWYRQSLGQGLEFLIYFQGNSAPDKSGLPSDRFSAERTGGSVSTLTIQRTQQEDSAVYLCASSLTQGTNSPLHFGNGTRLTVT.

The chain joins TRBV7-6 to TRBJ2-1; the D gene is possibly TRBD2 (7 bases). V was pared by 8 bases and J by 5 bases, with 16 bases between. The CDR3 has 14 residues. The V gene's germline CDR1 is SGHVS and CDR2 FNYEAQ. The CDR3 loop reads CASSGGEQHNEQFF. CDR3 nucleotides: TGTGCCAGCTCGGGGGGCGAGCAGCACAATGAGCAGTTCTTC. The variable domain in full, completed from reference TRBV7-6 and TRBJ2-1, reads GAGVSQSPRYKVTKRGQDVALRCDPISGHVSLYWYRQALGQGPEFLTYFNYEAQQDKSGLPNDRFSAERPEGSISTLTIQRTEQRDSAMYRCASSGGEQHNEQFFGPGTRLTVL.

This clonotype showed up many times. The chain recombines TRBV7-3 with TRBJ2-5, with 7 bases lining up with TRBD2. The CDR3 consists of 14 residues. Losses at the gene ends were 3 bases for V and 4 bases for J; bases not matched to a gene: 5. The germline V gene has CDR1 SGHTA and CDR2 FQGTGA. CDR3: CASSFSGGRETQYF. DNA for the CDR3: TGTGCCAGCAGCTTTTCGGGAGGTCGAGAGACCCAGTACTTC. Full variable domain (rest looked up from reference TRBV7-3 and TRBJ2-5): GAGVSQTPSNKVTEKGKYVELRCDPISGHTALYWYRQSLGQGPEFLIYFQGTGAADDSGLPNDRFFAVRPEGSVSTLKIQRTERGDSAVYLCASSFSGGRETQYFGPGTRLLVL.

This clonotype has a handful of counts. Here the CDR3 DNA reads TGCAGTGCTAGAGACCCTAGGGGAAGAACAGATACGCAGTATTTT. Translation gives CSARDPRGRTDTQYF. This rearrangement joins TRBV20-1 to TRBJ2-3, with a weak D call TRBD1 (5 bases). Germline loops: CDR1 DFQATT, CDR2 SNEGSKA (reference sequence). CDR3 length: 15 amino acids. V was clipped by 0 bases and J by 3 bases, with 13 bases between them.

The chain combines TRBV21-1 with TRBJ2-5; the DNA was not used to check the table's D call, TRBD1. TRBV21-1 is recorded as a pseudogene. The CDR3 has 15 amino acids. The DNA for the CDR3 is TGTGCCAGCAGCCTCATCCGGGACAGGGAAGAGACCCAGTACTTC. Translation gives CASSLIRDREETQYF.

The chain combines TRBV20-1 with TRBJ2-4, with D perhaps matching TRBD2 (5 bases). V was cut by 3 bases and J by 1 base, with 13 bases left in between. The CDR3 is 15 residues long. Germline CDR1 is DFQATT and CDR2 is SNEGSKA (reference sequence). The CDR3 DNA is TGCAGTGCTAGTTCGGGATACGTGGCCAAAAACATTCAGTACTTC. It codes for CSASSGYVAKNIQYF.

The sample holds a few counts of this clonotype. The chain has TRBV7-9 and TRBJ2-1; D possibly corresponds to TRBD1 (5 bases). This CDR3 region has 11 residues. The germline V and J ends were trimmed by 1 base and 15 bases, with 10 bases remaining between them. CDR1 is SEHNR, CDR2 FQNEAQ, per germline (reference sequence). The CDR3 sequence: CASSLGAGLFF. The CDR3 nucleotides read TGTGCCAGCAGCTTAGGGGCAGGGTTGTTCTTC. Combining the CDR3 with reference TRBV7-9 and TRBJ2-1 gives the whole variable domain DTGVSQNPRHKITKRGQNVTFRCDPISEHNRLYWYRQTLGQGPEFLTYFQNEAQLEKSRLLSDRFSAERPKGSFSTLEIQRTEQGDSAMYLCASSLGAGLFFGPGTRLTVL.

The chain has TRBV19 and TRBJ2-1; 7 nucleotides agree with TRBD1. The ends lost 3 bases at V and 3 bases at J; junction bases unmatched: 5. There are 15 residues in the CDR3. Germline V gene lookup returns CDR1 LNHDA and CDR2 SQIVND (reference sequence). The CDR3 is CASSIPTGNYNEQFF. CDR3 sequence (DNA): TGTGCCAGTAGTATTCCGACAGGGAACTACAATGAGCAGTTCTTC.

This clonotype was found many times. The chain is built from TRBV24-1 and TRBJ2-1; 7 bases match TRBD2. The germline gives CDR1 KGHDR, CDR2 SFDVKD. The length of the CDR3 is 18 residues. V shed 5 bases and J 0 bases; nucleotides not matched to a gene: 12. The CDR3 nucleotides are TGTGCCACCAGTGCAAGGGAGGGCAGGAGGGGCTCCTACAATGAGCAGTTCTTC. It translates to CATSAREGRRGSYNEQFF.

This clonotype was counted at least ten times. CDR3 residues: CSALDTASSYEQYF. CDR3 bases: TGCAGTGCTTTGGACACCGCAAGCTCCTACGAGCAGTACTTC. The rearrangement uses TRBV20-1 and TRBJ2-7; possible D gene TRBD1, 5 bases. The CDR3 extends over 14 amino acids. CDR1 and CDR2 (germline): DFQATT, SNEGSKA (reference sequence). Trimming cost V 5 bases and J 0 bases, with 14 bases left between them.

This chain joins TRBV27 and TRBJ2-3, with 8 positions matching TRBD2. With 2 bases clipped from V and 0 bases from J, the junction kept 4 bases outside the gene matches. Germline V gene sequence: CDR1 MNHEY, CDR2 SMNVEV (reference sequence). The CDR3 contains 16 residues. The CDR3 protein is CASSLMASGSTDTQYF. The DNA for the CDR3 is TGTGCCAGCAGTTTAATGGCTAGCGGGAGCACAGATACGCAGTATTTT.

The J gene is TRBJ2-3, the V gene TRBV7-6; no clear D. Germline-derived CDR1 and CDR2 are SGHVS and FNYEAQ. The V gene lost 6 bases and the J gene lost 4 bases, with 17 bases spanning the gap. The CDR3 sequence is 15 residues long. As DNA, the CDR3 is TGTGCCAGCAGTCCCTCTAGGATGCTTGCAGATACGCAGTATTTT. It translates to CASSPSRMLADTQYF.

DNA of the CDR3: TGCGCCAGCAGCTCGGGAAGCGCTAGGCTCTACAATGAGCAGTTCTTC. Protein sequence: CASSSGSARLYNEQFF. The chain has TRBV5-1 and TRBJ2-1; TRBD2 might be the D (5 bases). Germline V lookup: CDR1 SGHRS, CDR2 YFSETQ. CDR3 length: 16 amino acids. Trimming pared 3 bases from V and 3 bases from J, leaving 16 bases between.

The J gene is TRBJ2-1, the V gene TRBV4-1; no reliable D call. The CDR3 extends over 16 amino acids. The ends were cut back, 1 base at V and 10 bases at J, with 20 bases in the middle. CDR1 is MGHRA and CDR2 is YSYEKL in the germline V gene. In DNA form, the CDR3 reads TGCGCCAGCAGCCAAGCTTTTGGGGTAGGGTTCGGAGAGCAGTTCTTC. Protein product: CASSQAFGVGFGEQFF.

A few counts support this clonotype. The rearrangement joins TRBV7-9 to TRBJ2-7; 9 bases align to TRBD2. Trimming took 1 base from V and 5 from J; bases not matched to a gene: 6. The CDR3 has 15 amino acids. Germline loops: CDR1 SEHNR, CDR2 FQNEAQ (reference sequence). CDR3 coding DNA: TGTGCCAGCAGCTTAGGAGCGGGAGGTTTCGACGAGCAGTACTTC. This sequence encodes CASSLGAGGFDEQYF.

The CDR3 nucleotides are TGCGCCAGCAGCTTGGAGTTGTACCCGCTCTTCTATTATAGGAGGTCATATGGCTACACCTTC. This gives the protein CASSLELYPLFYYRRSYGYTF. The chain employs TRBV5-1 and TRBJ1-2; D unresolved. The CDR3 is 21 residues long. The V gene lost 0 bases and the J gene lost 5 bases, with 32 bases spanning the gap. Germline V gene lookup returns CDR1 SGHRS and CDR2 YFSETQ.

This clonotype appeared a single time. The genes are TRBV4-3 and TRBJ2-7; TRBD2 is a possible D gene (5 bases). This CDR3 contains 13 residues. CDR1 LGHNA and CDR2 YSLEER come from the germline V gene. The V gene lost 0 bases and the J gene lost 6 bases, with 9 bases spanning the gap. CDR3 loop: CASSQDPAGEQYF. CDR3 bases: TGCGCCAGCAGCCAAGATCCTGCGGGCGAGCAGTACTTC.

This clonotype was detected a few times. The CDR3: CASSLGLQAYGYTF. The CDR3 coding sequence is TGTGCCAGCAGCTTAGGTCTGCAGGCCTATGGCTACACCTTC. The chain carries TRBV7-2 and TRBJ1-2, with D hard to call. This CDR3 contains 14 residues. The germline V and J ends were trimmed by 1 base and 4 bases, with 10 bases remaining between them. The germline V gene encodes CDR1 SGHTA and CDR2 FQGNSA.

This clonotype was counted a few times. This chain joins TRBV7-3 and TRBJ2-1, with 10 bases aligning to TRBD2. The germline V gene has CDR1 SGHTA and CDR2 FQGTGA. J was trimmed by 4 bases and V by 6 bases; bases with no gene match: 6. The CDR3 totals 15 residues. DNA of the CDR3: TGTGCCAGCAGGTCTAGCGGGGGAGGATACAATGAGCAGTTCTTC. This gives the protein CASRSSGGGYNEQFF.

This clonotype was recorded a few times. The chain is built from TRBV20-1 and TRBJ2-5, with D possibly being TRBD1 or TRBD2 (6 bases each). Germline V gives CDR1 DFQATT, CDR2 SNEGSKA (reference sequence). Between the trimmed V and J ends, which lost 0 bases and 5 bases, there was a span of 10 bases. The CDR3 runs 13 residues. The CDR3: CSARDPGAETQYF. CDR3 sequence (DNA): TGCAGTGCTAGAGATCCGGGGGCCGAGACCCAGTACTTC.

Only a few counts were recorded for this clonotype. The chain joins TRBV27 to TRBJ2-7; 9 bases fit TRBD1. The length of the CDR3 is 15 residues. J gave up 7 bases and V 3 bases, and 10 bases lay outside the gene matches. Germline values: CDR1 MNHEY, CDR2 SMNVEV (reference sequence). CDR3 protein: CASSFRTGDGREQYF. The CDR3 region has the DNA TGTGCCAGCAGTTTTCGGACAGGGGACGGCCGGGAGCAGTACTTC.

Only a few counts were recorded for this clonotype. CDR3 nucleotides: TGTGCCAGTTATGAGCGGGGGCCCGGGGAGCTGTTTTTT. Amino acid sequence: CASYERGPGELFF. The J gene is TRBJ2-2, the V gene TRBV6-2 or TRBV6-3, with TRBD2 matching over 8 bases. The germline V gene encodes CDR1 MNHEY and CDR2 SVGEGT. The CDR3 is 13 amino acids. The trim removed 9 bases at V and 6 bases at J, leaving 6 bases unmatched.

The chain has TRBV18 and TRBJ2-1, with D possibly matching TRBD2 (5 bases). V lost 3 bases and J 1 base, leaving 10 bases between the germline ends. Per germline, CDR1 KGHSH and CDR2 LQKENI. CDR3 length equals 15 residues. The CDR3 spells CASSPGLTSYNEQFF. The CDR3 DNA is TGTGCCAGCTCACCCGGACTTACATCCTACAATGAGCAGTTCTTC.